The present T cell receptor (beta chain) was sequenced within a study of T cell responses to AZD1222 COVID-19 vaccine. The study, taken as a whole, reports: Reports indicate that nearly half of spike-specific TCRs are directed at unmutated variant regions.

To note about this clone: Its antigen is currently unknown.

The repertoire was sequenced with immunoSEQ multiplex PCR; TCRdb's copy has only in-frame clones and lacks some. The data show fewer than 100,000 clones, 90% seen once. CDR1 is LGHDT, CDR2 YNNKEL, per germline (reference sequence). CDR3 length: 11 amino acids. V dropped 1 base and J dropped 5 bases, with 3 bases sitting between them. This clonotype was sampled from an adult who received the AZD1222 COVID-19 vaccine. The chain couples TRBV3-1 (or the pseudogene TRBV3-2) to TRBJ2-7; no definite D call. This specimen consisted of peripheral blood, obtained 28 days after the second AZD1222 dose. CDR3 in DNA: TGTGCCAGCAGCCAAGTCCACGAGCAGTACTTC. It yields the protein CASSQVHEQYF.